The clone carrying this TCR beta chain was seen more than once but under ten times. Germline-derived CDR1 and CDR2 are SEHNR and FQNEAQ (reference sequence). After removal of 2 bases from V and 2 bases from J, the junction contained 9 bases not matched to a gene. The length of the CDR3 is 17 residues. The data derive from a study of blood T cell repertoires in COVID-19. About the research overall: Both acute and convalescent COVID-19 samples were obtained from the United States, Italy and Spain.

In the original workflow: The assay estimated nucleated cells by amplifying reference gene primers. The table came from immunoSEQ multiplex PCR; TCRdb's copy has only in-frame clones and leaves some out. That table supplies the V and J calls and clone size; D and trimming were determined from the DNA. Of some 270,000 clones in the sample, about 85% were seen once. While infection was still active, Seattle patients were enrolled and then followed longitudinally. This clonotype was obtained from a human donor with COVID-19, enrolled during active disease. The donor label of this sample is uncertain. The sequenced sample was peripheral blood. V is TRBV7-9 and J is TRBJ2-4, with TRBD2 matching 7 bases. In nucleotides, the CDR3 is TGTGCCAGCAGCTTATCTCCTAGCGGTCTGACCAAAAACATTCAGTACTTC. Its translation: CASSLSPSGLTKNIQYF.